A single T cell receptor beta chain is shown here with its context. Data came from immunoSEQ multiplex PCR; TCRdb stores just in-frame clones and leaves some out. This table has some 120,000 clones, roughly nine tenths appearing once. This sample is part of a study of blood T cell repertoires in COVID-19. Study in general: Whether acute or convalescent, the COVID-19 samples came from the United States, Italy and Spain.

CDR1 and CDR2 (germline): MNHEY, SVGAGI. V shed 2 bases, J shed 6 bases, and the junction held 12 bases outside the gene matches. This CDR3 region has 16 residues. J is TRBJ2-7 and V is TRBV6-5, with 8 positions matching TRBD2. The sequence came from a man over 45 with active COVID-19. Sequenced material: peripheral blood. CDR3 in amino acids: CASSYLATSARSEQYF. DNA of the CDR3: TGTGCCAGCAGTTACCTGGCGACTAGCGCCCGTTCCGAGCAGTACTTC.